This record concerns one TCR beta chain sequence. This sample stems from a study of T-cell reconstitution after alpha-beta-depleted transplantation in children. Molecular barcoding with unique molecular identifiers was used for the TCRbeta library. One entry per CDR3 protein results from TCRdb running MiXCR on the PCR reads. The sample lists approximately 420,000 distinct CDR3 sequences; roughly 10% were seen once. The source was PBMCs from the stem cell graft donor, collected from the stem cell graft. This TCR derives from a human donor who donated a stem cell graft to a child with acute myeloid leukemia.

The CDR3 DNA reads as TGTGCCAGCAGCTTTAGCGACTACACCGGGGAGCTGTTTTTT. Translation gives CASSFSDYTGELFF. The chain joins TRBV7-3 to TRBJ2-2, with D perhaps matching TRBD2 (5 bases). Germline V gene sequence: CDR1 SGHTA, CDR2 FQGTGA. Trimming shortened V by 3 bases and J by 3 bases, and 8 bases separated the two germline ends. This CDR3 contains 14 residues.